The 6 T cell receptor beta chains below were found in one sample sequenced in a study of cytomegalovirus exposure and HLA in healthy donors. Libraries were prepared by immunoSEQ multiplex PCR; TCRdb keeps only in-frame clonotypes and omits some of them. Here the sample spans approximately 160,000 clones, 86% being singletons. The sample was PBMCs. The source is a woman in her 30s in good health and CMV-seronegative.

This rearrangement joins TRBV5-1 to TRBJ2-7, with TRBD1 identical over 7 bases. After removal of 0 bases from V and 5 bases from J, the junction contained 8 bases not matched to a gene. From germline, CDR1 is SGHRS and CDR2 YFSETQ. This CDR3 has 15 residues. Here the CDR3 reads CASSLAVTGSDEQYF. The DNA for the CDR3 is TGCGCCAGCAGCTTGGCCGTGACAGGGTCGGACGAGCAGTACTTC.

The CDR3 bases are TGTGCCAGCAGCATAATGACAGGGGTATGGGAGCAGTACTTC. This sequence encodes CASSIMTGVWEQYF. This chain joins TRBV6-5 and TRBJ2-7; TRBD1 matches 8 bases. Germline CDR1 and CDR2: MNHEY and SVGAGI. Trimming took 6 bases from V and 7 from J; bases not matched to a gene: 11. CDR3 length: 14 residues.

The chain joins TRBV28 to TRBJ2-7; TRBD1 aligns across 9 bases. V was pared by 1 base and J by 9 bases, with 4 bases of the junction left unmatched. CDR3 length: 13 residues. The germline gives CDR1 MDHEN, CDR2 SYDVKM. In nucleotides, the CDR3 is TGTGCCAGCAGTTTATCACAGGGGGCAATGCAGTACTTC. Amino acids: CASSLSQGAMQYF.

V is TRBV14 and J is TRBJ1-1; the D gene is possibly TRBD1 (5 bases). CDR1 is SGHDN, CDR2 FVKESK, per germline. With 1 base removed from V and 7 bases from J, the gap between germline ends came to 13 bases. The CDR3 covers 14 residues. CDR3 protein: CASSQGSGRGEAFF. In nucleotides, the CDR3 is TGTGCCAGCAGCCAAGGTAGTGGAAGGGGTGAAGCTTTCTTT.

The CDR3: CASSAHGSYEQYF. The CDR3 DNA is TGTGCCAGCAGCGCCCATGGGTCCTACGAGCAGTACTTC. The rearrangement joins TRBV9 to TRBJ2-7; D call uncertain. CDR1 and CDR2 (germline): SGDLS, YYNGEE. V was cut by 3 bases and J by 1 base, with 8 bases left in between. CDR3 length: 13 residues.

The chain has TRBV5-1 and TRBJ2-4; 7 bases agree with TRBD1. V was pared by 0 bases and J by 1 base, with 7 bases of the junction left unmatched. CDR1 and CDR2 (germline): SGHRS, YFSETQ. The CDR3 contains 17 residues. CDR3 bases: TGCGCCAGCAGCTTGGGAGACAGGGCCCGGGCCAAAAACATTCAGTACTTC. Residues: CASSLGDRARAKNIQYF.